This T cell receptor beta chain stems from a study of T cells after yellow fever vaccination. Via MiXCR, TCRdb re-called the 5' RACE reads, giving one row per CDR3 protein. The sample lists 95,000 to 150,000 distinct CDR3 sequences, around 7.4% occurring once. Germline CDR1 KGHSH, CDR2 LQKENI. CDR3 length: 16 residues. Trimming removed 5 bases at V and 0 bases at J, with 11 bases between. This clonotype was detected only a few times. The chain links TRBV18 to TRBJ2-6; D perhaps matches TRBD1 (5 bases). Sequences were derived from CD4+ T cells sorted from PBMCs, sampled around 10 days after the first yellow fever vaccination. The receptor was derived from a young man who received the YFV17D yellow fever vaccine. CDR3 protein: CASSGQGGSGANVLTF. CDR3 nucleotide sequence: TGTGCCAGCTCAGGGCAGGGCGGCTCTGGGGCCAACGTCCTGACTTTC.